Listed below are T cell receptor beta chains from one sample, sequenced in a study of blood T cell repertoires in COVID-19. Assay used: immunoSEQ multiplex PCR; TCRdb lists only in-frame clones, some missing. This table has some 80,000 clones, around 81% appearing once. Sequencing was performed on peripheral blood. The origin of the receptors is an elderly man with acute or convalescent COVID-19. CDR3s leave out the opening cysteine and the closing phenylalanine or tryptophan. Fields, in order: J gene, V gene, D gene, CDR3 protein. The D gene is left open where the match is weak.

TRBJ1-5,TRBV11-2,NA,ASSLRQPNQPQH
TRBJ2-7,TRBV10-3,TRBD1,AISGLGQASSYEQY
TRBJ1-2,TRBV5-4,TRBD1,ASSSQGVDYGYT
TRBJ2-1,TRBV2,TRBD2,ASSLLAGGPGDEQF
TRBJ1-2,TRBV30,NA,AWSFEAAYGYT
TRBJ1-5,TRBV6-1,NA,ASSEFLSGNQPQH
TRBJ2-7,TRBV27,TRBD2,ASSTTWGGYEQY
TRBJ1-1,TRBV28,TRBD1,ASRRTGFNTEAF
TRBJ2-3,TRBV10-3,NA,AISDQGVGIDTQY
TRBJ2-1,TRBV18,NA,ASSPPSYNEQF
TRBJ2-3,TRBV11-3,TRBD1,ASSLRGTGGGDTQY
TRBJ1-1,TRBV7-2,TRBD1,ASSSHRGPNTEAF
TRBJ1-5,TRBV28,TRBD1,ASSGGSYSNQPQH
TRBJ1-2,TRBV5-4,NA,ASSLGGQVSYGYT
TRBJ2-5,TRBV18,NA,ASSPPNRLREETQY
TRBJ2-7,TRBV9,TRBD1,ASSPHSGQGVSYEQY
TRBJ1-3,TRBV5-6,TRBD1,ASSFLIDRGGSGNTIY
TRBJ2-7,TRBV28,TRBD1,ASGTGTSYEQY
TRBJ2-6,TRBV19,TRBD1,ASSIPLSQGRYSGANVLT
TRBJ1-2,TRBV7-9,NA,ASSSADGGYT
TRBJ2-3,TRBV19,NA,ASSLITGGTSTDTQY
TRBJ2-7,TRBV3-1/TRBV3-2,NA,ASSQVPNEQY
TRBJ1-2,TRBV7-2,NA,ASSLNSVSSYT
TRBJ1-3,TRBV6-2/TRBV6-3,NA,ASSPPGINGNTIY
TRBJ2-3,TRBV6-5,NA,ASSVDRGGDTQY
TRBJ2-5,TRBV6-4,TRBD1,ASSPGTGIQETQY